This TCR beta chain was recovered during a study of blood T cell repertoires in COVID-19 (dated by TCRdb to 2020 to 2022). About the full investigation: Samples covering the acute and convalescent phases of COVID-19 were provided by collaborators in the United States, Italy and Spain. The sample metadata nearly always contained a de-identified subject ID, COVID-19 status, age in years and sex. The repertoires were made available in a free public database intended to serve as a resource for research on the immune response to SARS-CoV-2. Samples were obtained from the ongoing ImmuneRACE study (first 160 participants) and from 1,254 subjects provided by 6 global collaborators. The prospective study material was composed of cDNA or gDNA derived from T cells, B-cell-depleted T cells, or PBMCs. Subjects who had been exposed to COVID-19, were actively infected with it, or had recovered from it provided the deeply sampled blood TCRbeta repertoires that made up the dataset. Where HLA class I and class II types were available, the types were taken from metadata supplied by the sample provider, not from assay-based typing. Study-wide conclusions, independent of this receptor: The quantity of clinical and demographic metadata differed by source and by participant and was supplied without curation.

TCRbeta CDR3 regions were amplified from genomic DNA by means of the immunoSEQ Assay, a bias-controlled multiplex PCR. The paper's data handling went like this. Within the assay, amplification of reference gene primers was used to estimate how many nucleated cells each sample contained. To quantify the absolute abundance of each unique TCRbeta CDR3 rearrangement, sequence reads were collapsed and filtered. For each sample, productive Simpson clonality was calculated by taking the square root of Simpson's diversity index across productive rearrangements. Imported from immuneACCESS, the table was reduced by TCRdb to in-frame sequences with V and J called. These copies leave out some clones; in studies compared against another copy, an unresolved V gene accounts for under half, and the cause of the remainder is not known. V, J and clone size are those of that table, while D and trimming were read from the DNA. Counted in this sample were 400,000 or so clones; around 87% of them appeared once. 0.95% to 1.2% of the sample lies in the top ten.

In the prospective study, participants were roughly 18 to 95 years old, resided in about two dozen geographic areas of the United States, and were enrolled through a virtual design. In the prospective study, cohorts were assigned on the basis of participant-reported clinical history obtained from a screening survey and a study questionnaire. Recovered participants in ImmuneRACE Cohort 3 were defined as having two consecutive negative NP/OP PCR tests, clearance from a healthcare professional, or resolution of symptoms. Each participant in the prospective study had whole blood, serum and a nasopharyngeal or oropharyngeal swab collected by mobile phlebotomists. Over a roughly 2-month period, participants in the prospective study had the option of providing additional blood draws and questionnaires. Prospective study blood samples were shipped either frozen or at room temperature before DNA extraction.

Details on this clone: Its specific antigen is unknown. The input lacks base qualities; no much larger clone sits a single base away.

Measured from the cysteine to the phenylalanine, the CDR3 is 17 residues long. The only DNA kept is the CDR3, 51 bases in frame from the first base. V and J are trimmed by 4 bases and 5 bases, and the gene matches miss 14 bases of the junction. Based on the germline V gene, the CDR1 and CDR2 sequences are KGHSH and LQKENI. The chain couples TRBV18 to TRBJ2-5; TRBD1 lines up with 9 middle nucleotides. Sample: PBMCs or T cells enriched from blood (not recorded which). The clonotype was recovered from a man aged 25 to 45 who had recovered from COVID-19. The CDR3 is CASSLTGQGRSGETQYF. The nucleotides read TGTGCCAGCTCACTTACTGGACAGGGGAGGAGTGGGGAGACCCAGTACTTC. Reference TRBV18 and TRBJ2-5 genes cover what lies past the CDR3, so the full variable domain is NAGVMQNPRHLVRRRGQEARLRCSPMKGHSHVYWYRQLPEEGLKFMVYLQKENIIDESGMPKERFSAEFPKEGPSILRIQQVVRGDSAAYFCASSLTGQGRSGETQYFGPGTRLLVL.